What follows are 29 T cell receptor beta chains derived from one specimen sequenced in a study of blood T cells in healthy people across ages. Then a second PCR, running roughly 7 to 11 cycles, was carried out with a sample-barcoded 5' primer and a J-beta primer mix. Each CDR3 protein is one row after TCRdb ran MiXCR on the 5' RACE reads. The repertoire holds around 790,000 distinct CDR3 sequences, with around 42% as singletons. The sample taken for sequencing was blood. The receptor source for this set is a man aged 55-75 years in good health.

On this clonotype itself: The junction shows a germline mismatch at one end, possibly a read error. This chain links TRBV20-1 with TRBJ2-4; 8 bases line up with TRBD2. The end of the DNA fits TRBJ2-5 better, so the J call may be wrong. Per germline, CDR1 DFQATT and CDR2 SNEGSKA (reference sequence). The CDR3 length is 14 residues. The CDR3 DNA follows: TGCGGTGCTCCTCATGCGGGGGGAAGGGAGACCCAGTACTTC. This translates into CGAPHAGGRETQYF.

The rearrangement uses TRBV7-9 and TRBJ2-2; tentatively, D is TRBD1 (6 bases). The CDR3 spans 13 residues. CDR1 and CDR2 from the germline V gene are SEHNR and FQNEAQ (reference sequence). Deletions cut 6 bases from V and 1 base from J, with 6 bases between. The CDR3 region has the DNA TGTGCCAGCAGAGGGGGGAACACCGGGGAGCTGTTTTTT. It encodes CASRGGNTGELFF.

This clonotype came up a few times. This chain connects TRBV12-3 or TRBV12-4 to TRBJ2-4; perhaps TRBD2 as D (7 bases). The DNA end lines up better with TRBJ2-7; the J call may be wrong. The CDR3 extends over 14 amino acids. The CDR3 spells CASSLRGGVYEQYF. Here the CDR3 DNA reads TGTGCCAGCAGTTTGCGAGGGGGGGTTTACGAGCAGTACTTC.

CDR3: CASRPRDGTEAFF. The CDR3 DNA reads TGTGCCAGCAGGCCCCGGGACGGAACTGAAGCTTTCTTT. The chain recombines TRBV12-3 or TRBV12-4 with TRBJ1-1; TRBD1 might be the D (5 bases). The length of the CDR3 is 13 residues. The V and J ends lost 6 bases and 5 bases respectively, with 13 bases between them.

A word on this clonotype: This sequence may be a read error, since a much larger clone differs from it by one base. V gene TRBV5-1 combines with J gene TRBJ2-1; 7 bases are a match to TRBD1. The CDR3 extends over 16 amino acids. Germline CDR1 and CDR2: SGHRS and YFSETQ. CDR3 protein: CASSFQGVISCNEQFF. The CDR3 nucleotides read TGCGCCAGCAGCTTTCAGGGGGTAATCTCCTGCAATGAGCAGTTCTTC. Full variable domain (outside the CDR3, taken from reference TRBV5-1 and TRBJ2-1): KAGVTQTPRYLIKTRGQQVTLSCSPISGHRSVSWYQQTPGQGLQFLFEYFSETQRNKGNFPGRFSGRQFSNSRSEMNVSTLELGDSALYLCASSFQGVISCNEQFFGPGTRLTVL.

The table lists this clonotype with a few counts. The V and J genes are TRBV7-2 and TRBJ2-7; TRBD1 matches 9 bases. Per germline, CDR1 SGHTA and CDR2 FQGNSA. Unmatched junction bases numbered 12, after V lost 1 base and J lost 5 bases. This CDR3 is 17 amino acids long. The CDR3, as DNA: TGTGCCAGCAGCTTAGGGGTACCGGGACAGGGTTTCGACGAGCAGTACTTC. It is translated as CASSLGVPGQGFDEQYF.

The gene calls are TRBV30 and TRBJ1-5; D gene ambiguous. The length of the CDR3 is 13 residues. The germline V gene encodes CDR1 GTSNPN and CDR2 SVGIG (reference sequence). Trimming shortened V by 1 base and J by 4 bases, and 8 bases separated the two germline ends. This chain's CDR3 is CAWSGSRNQPQHF. Here the CDR3 DNA reads TGTGCCTGGAGTGGGTCAAGGAATCAGCCCCAGCATTTT.

This clonotype appeared a few times. The V gene is TRBV5-1, the J gene TRBJ2-1, with 9 bases identical to TRBD1. Unmatched junction bases numbered 8, after V lost 0 bases and J lost 4 bases. The CDR3 totals 17 residues. Germline V gene data show CDR1 as SGHRS and CDR2 as YFSETQ. The CDR3 DNA sequence: TGCGCCAGCAGCTTGGGGGGACAGGGCCTAACTTACAATGAGCAGTTCTTC. The encoded protein is CASSLGGQGLTYNEQFF.

This clonotype turned up a few times. V gene TRBV11-3 combines with J gene TRBJ2-1, with a weak D call TRBD2 (6 bases). Looked up from germline, CDR1 is SGHNT and CDR2 is YENEEA. The CDR3 spans 15 residues. V was cut by 1 base and J by 5 bases, with 12 bases left in between. DNA for the CDR3: TGTGCCAGCAGCTTAGCGGGGGATCTCCACAATGAGCAGTTCTTC. Amino acids: CASSLAGDLHNEQFF.

The chain joins TRBV12-3 or TRBV12-4 to TRBJ2-7, with 9 bases fitting TRBD1. The CDR3 length is 16 residues. The junction had 14 bases not matched to a gene; V was cut back by 6 bases and J by 5 bases. The CDR3 region has the DNA TGTGCCAGCAGCCAAACCCCCGGGACAGGGAAGGACGAGCAGTACTTC. This encodes CASSQTPGTGKDEQYF.

This clonotype was seen only a few times. The genes are TRBV12-3 or TRBV12-4 and TRBJ2-1, with D unresolved. V was trimmed by 6 bases and J by 1 base, leaving 13 bases between them. The CDR3 loop spans 15 amino acids. The CDR3 DNA reads as TGTGCCAGCAGCCCTATTGATAGGTCCTACAATGAGCAGTTCTTC. Translating gives CASSPIDRSYNEQFF.

The chain couples TRBV7-2 to TRBJ2-5; no reliable D call. The CDR3 covers 14 residues. Germline V gene data show CDR1 as SGHTA and CDR2 as FQGNSA. Between the trimmed V and J ends, which lost 5 bases and 5 bases, there was a span of 15 bases. For the CDR3, the DNA is TGTGCCAGCAGCCCCGTTCCTAGACCGGAGACCCAGTACTTC. Translating gives CASSPVPRPETQYF.

This clonotype was counted only a few times. The chain employs TRBV3-1 and TRBJ2-3, with 12 positions matching TRBD2. From germline, CDR1 is LGHDT and CDR2 YNNKEL (reference sequence). The CDR3 is 16 residues long. V gave up 4 bases and J gave up 8 bases; unmatched junction bases: 10. The CDR3 sequence is CASSRHPSGGAGTQYF. In nucleotides, the CDR3 is TGTGCCAGCAGCCGCCACCCTAGCGGGGGGGCAGGTACGCAGTATTTT.

Remarks on this clonotype: A read error may be the cause here, since a much bigger clone is one base away. V usage is TRBV7-2 and J usage is TRBJ2-6; tentative D call: TRBD1 (5 bases). Per the germline V gene, CDR1 is SGHTA and CDR2 is FQGNSA. This CDR3 is 15 amino acids long. CDR3 sequence: CASSLVRSGASVLTF. CDR3 nucleotides: TGTGCCAGCAGCTTAGTCAGGTCTGGGGCCAGCGTCCTGACTTTC. Full variable domain (outside the CDR3, taken from reference TRBV7-2 and TRBJ2-6): GAGVSQSPSNKVTEKGKDVELRCDPISGHTALYWYRQSLGQGLEFLIYFQGNSAPDKSGLPSDRFSAERTGGSVSTLTIQRTQQEDSAVYLCASSLVRSGASVLTFGAGSRLTVL.

Comment on this clonotype: This may arise from a read error, as a much more abundant clone is one base away. The rearrangement uses TRBV10-3 and TRBJ2-5; D might be TRBD1 or TRBD2, each matching 6 bases. The germline CDR1 and CDR2 sequences are ENHRY and SYGVKD. CDR3 length: 17 residues. With 2 bases removed from V and 2 bases from J, the gap between germline ends came to 18 bases. The CDR3: CAISEERGVSGQETQYF. CDR3 bases: TGTGCCATCAGTGAGGAGAGGGGGGTCTCCGGACAAGAGACCCAGTACTTC.

This chain connects TRBV7-9 to TRBJ2-3, with D possibly TRBD2 on 5 matching bases. V was pared by 4 bases and J by 6 bases, with 11 bases between. CDR1 SEHNR and CDR2 FQNEAQ come from the germline V gene (reference sequence). The CDR3 extends over 13 amino acids. CDR3 coding DNA: TGTGCCAGCAGCTCCACTAGGGTTGATACGCAGTATTTT. This codes for CASSSTRVDTQYF.

This clonotype was found a few times. The chain employs TRBV6-2 or TRBV6-3 and TRBJ2-5; D is ambiguous. The germline CDR1 and CDR2 sequences are MNHEY and SVGEGT. The ends were cut back, 2 bases at V and 2 bases at J, with 3 bases in the middle. The CDR3 has 12 amino acids. CDR3 amino acids: CASSYVQETQYF. The CDR3 DNA sequence: TGTGCCAGCAGTTACGTACAAGAGACCCAGTACTTC.

The rearrangement uses TRBV4-1 and TRBJ2-7; no firm D call. The CDR3 has 13 residues. V lost 2 bases and J lost 3, with 8 bases in between. CDR1 and CDR2 from the germline V gene are MGHRA and YSYEKL. CDR3 in amino acids: CASSQKDDYEQYF. CDR3 nucleotide sequence: TGCGCCAGCAGCCAAAAAGACGACTACGAGCAGTACTTC.

The chain joins TRBV30 to TRBJ1-2; D unclear. V lost 2 bases, J lost 6 bases, and 16 bases lay in between. Looked up from germline, CDR1 is GTSNPN and CDR2 is SVGIG (reference sequence). This CDR3 is 14 amino acids long. The CDR3 loop reads CAWSIGDSLNGYTF. The CDR3 DNA reads as TGTGCCTGGAGTATTGGGGATTCCCTCAATGGCTACACCTTC.

This chain links TRBV4-3 with TRBJ2-3; TRBD2 matches 7 bases. J was trimmed by 0 bases and V by 5 bases; bases with no gene match: 8. Germline values: CDR1 LGHNA, CDR2 YSLEER. The CDR3 length is 16 residues. The CDR3 DNA reads as TGCGCCAGCAGCAAGAAGCGGGGACCTAGCACAGATACGCAGTATTTT. Translation: CASSKKRGPSTDTQYF.

The chain links TRBV19 to TRBJ2-3; 9 bases line up with TRBD1. The trim removed 9 bases at V and 1 base at J, leaving 8 bases unmatched. Per germline, CDR1 LNHDA and CDR2 SQIVND (reference sequence). The CDR3 length is 15 residues. This CDR3 reads CASRRTGDGTDTQYF. CDR3 nucleotides: TGTGCCAGCCGCCGGACAGGGGATGGCACAGATACGCAGTATTTT.

The J gene is TRBJ2-1, the V gene TRBV27, with no clear D. The CDR3 covers 13 residues. Trimming took 6 bases from V and 10 from J, leaving 16 bases between them. The V gene's germline CDR1 is MNHEY and CDR2 SMNVEV (reference sequence). CDR3 nucleotides: TGTGCCAGCAGCCCGAGTCGGGTAAACGAGCAGTTCTTC. Its translation is CASSPSRVNEQFF.

This clonotype was seen more than once but under ten times. V is TRBV2 and J is TRBJ2-6; D gene ambiguous. Per the germline V gene, CDR1 is SNHLY and CDR2 is FYNNEI. This CDR3 is 15 amino acids long. V lost 3 bases and J 2 bases, leaving 8 bases between the germline ends. The CDR3 loop is CASSEDGPGANVLTF. The CDR3 nucleotides are TGTGCCAGCAGTGAGGACGGTCCTGGGGCCAACGTCCTGACTTTC. The full variable domain, completed using reference TRBV2 and TRBJ2-6, is EPEVTQTPSHQVTQMGQEVILRCVPISNHLYFYWYRQILGQKVEFLVSFYNNEISEKSEIFDDQFSVERPDGSNFTLKIRSTKLEDSAMYFCASSEDGPGANVLTFGAGSRLTVL.

The chain employs TRBV3-1 and TRBJ2-7, with 10 bases aligning to TRBD2. The CDR3 length is 17 residues. Germline V gene data show CDR1 as LGHDT and CDR2 as YNNKEL (reference sequence). Losses at the gene ends were 1 base for V and 7 bases for J; bases not matched to a gene: 13. CDR3 loop: CASSQGGRAGGPNEQYF. The CDR3 DNA is TGTGCCAGCAGCCAAGGAGGGCGAGCGGGGGGGCCAAATGAGCAGTACTTC.

This clonotype was detected a few times. An end of the junction does not agree with germline; a read error may underlie this. This sequence joins TRBV7-2 and TRBJ2-5; D perhaps matches TRBD2 (7 bases). Germline values: CDR1 SGHTA, CDR2 FQGNSA. The CDR3 is 15 residues long. The CDR3 spells CASSLGGGLQETQYF. CDR3 coding DNA: TGTGCCAGCAGTTTAGGGGGGGGCCTCCAAGAGACCCAGTACTTC.

The chain uses TRBV5-6 and TRBJ2-5; 14 bases map to TRBD2. The germline gives CDR1 SGHDT, CDR2 YYEEEE. V lost 4 bases and J lost 0; bases outside the gene matches: 8. The CDR3 sequence is 18 residues long. The CDR3, as DNA: TGTGCCAGCAGCATAAATCGGACTAGCGGGGGGCACCAAGAGACCCAGTACTTC. Translation gives CASSINRTSGGHQETQYF.

At least ten counts were recorded for this clonotype. V gene TRBV4-3 combines with J gene TRBJ2-7; D might be TRBD1 (5 bases). The V gene's germline CDR1 is LGHNA and CDR2 YSLEER. V was pared by 3 bases and J by 3 bases, with 9 bases between. The CDR3 runs to 13 residues. DNA of the CDR3: TGCGCCAGCAGCCAGAACCAGGGCTACGAGCAGTACTTC. Its translation: CASSQNQGYEQYF.

A few counts support this clonotype. The V gene is TRBV6-1, the J gene TRBJ2-1; D remains ambiguous. Germline lookup yields CDR1 MNHNS and CDR2 SASEGT. This CDR3 has 12 amino acids. The V end was cut by 1 base, the J end by 12 bases, with 10 bases between. In DNA form, the CDR3 reads TGTGCCAGCAGTGAAGAGGGTATCGGGCAGTTCTTC. As protein: CASSEEGIGQFF.

The chain joins TRBV7-2 to TRBJ2-1; D tentatively fits TRBD1 or TRBD2 (5 bases each). The assigned J gene may be wrong: the sequence end matches TRBJ2-7 better. This CDR3 is 15 amino acids long. CDR1 and CDR2 from the germline V gene are SGHTA and FQGNSA. CDR3 DNA sequence: TGTGCCAGCAGCCGAGATCGGGGCGGGTACAATGAGCAGTACTTC. The encoded protein is CASSRDRGGYNEQYF.